This entry lists 9 T cell receptor beta chains sequenced from one sample in a study of blood T cells in healthy people across ages. Together with a sample-barcoded 5' primer, a J-beta primer mix was included in a second PCR lasting about 7 to 12 cycles. TCRdb re-called the 5' RACE reads with MiXCR, one entry per CDR3 protein. The sample has approximately 790,000 distinct CDR3 sequences; 55% to 65% are singletons. Sequencing input: blood. The receptors here all came from a young man in good health.

This clonotype appeared once. The rearrangement uses TRBV20-1 and TRBJ1-5; TRBD1 agrees at 7 bases. J was trimmed by 2 bases and V by 6 bases; bases with no gene match: 10. The germline V gene encodes CDR1 DFQATT and CDR2 SNEGSKA (reference sequence). This CDR3 comprises 15 residues. CDR3 sequence (DNA): TGCAGTGCAGGGGGACAGCCCAGGGGCAATCAGCCCCAGCATTTT. Translating it yields CSAGGQPRGNQPQHF.

The rearrangement uses TRBV6-5 and TRBJ2-1; 8 bases are shared with TRBD1. The CDR3 is made up of 15 amino acids. The germline CDR1 and CDR2 sequences are MNHEY and SVGAGI. V shed 2 bases and J 2 bases; nucleotides not matched to a gene: 2. CDR3 protein: CASSYGQGTYNEQFF. CDR3 nucleotides: TGTGCCAGCAGTTACGGACAGGGAACCTACAATGAGCAGTTCTTC.

The gene calls are TRBV2 and TRBJ2-5; 7 positions match TRBD1. This CDR3 region has 15 residues. The trim removed 3 bases at V and 4 bases at J, leaving 8 bases unmatched. From germline, CDR1 is SNHLY and CDR2 FYNNEI. CDR3 sequence (DNA): TGTGCCAGCAGTGAGGCAAGACAGGGATTAGAGACCCAGTACTTC. Translating it yields CASSEARQGLETQYF.

J is TRBJ1-2 and V is TRBV29-1; D gene uncertain. The CDR3 runs 12 residues. Germline values: CDR1 SQVTM, CDR2 ANQGSEA. The V and J ends lost 4 bases and 1 base respectively, with 7 bases between them. The CDR3 DNA follows: TGCAGCGTTGGTTCCGATAACTATGGCTACACCTTC. Its translation is CSVGSDNYGYTF. Together with reference TRBV29-1 and TRBJ1-2, the CDR3 gives the full variable domain: SAVISQKPSRDICQRGTSLTIQCQVDSQVTMMFWYRQQPGQSLTLIATANQGSEATYESGFVIDKFPISRPNLTFSTLTVSNMSPEDSSIYLCSVGSDNYGYTFGSGTRLTVV.

There are a few counts of this clonotype. The chain uses TRBV6-6 and TRBJ2-5; D gene ambiguous. The CDR3 has 13 amino acids. Trimming cost V 6 bases and J 0 bases, with 8 bases left between them. The germline V gene has CDR1 MNHNY and CDR2 SVGAGI (reference sequence). CDR3 region: CASSLVYQETQYF. CDR3 in DNA: TGTGCCAGCAGCTTAGTTTACCAAGAGACCCAGTACTTC.

The chain employs TRBV2 and TRBJ2-5; 14 positions agree with TRBD2. The V gene's germline CDR1 is SNHLY and CDR2 FYNNEI. The CDR3 consists of 16 residues. V was pared by 5 bases and J by 3 bases, with 5 bases of the junction left unmatched. The CDR3 here is CASSRTSGGLKETQYF. CDR3 nucleotides: TGTGCCAGCAGTCGGACTAGCGGGGGGTTAAAAGAGACCCAGTACTTC. Together with reference TRBV2 and TRBJ2-5, the CDR3 gives the full variable domain: EPEVTQTPSHQVTQMGQEVILRCVPISNHLYFYWYRQILGQKVEFLVSFYNNEISEKSEIFDDQFSVERPDGSNFTLKIRSTKLEDSAMYFCASSRTSGGLKETQYFGPGTRLLVL.

This clonotype was seen a handful of times. V is TRBV28 and J is TRBJ2-6, with D perhaps being TRBD1 or TRBD2 (7 bases each). Germline CDR1 reads MDHEN; CDR2 reads SYDVKM. The CDR3 covers 16 residues. Trimming removed 4 bases at V and 1 base at J, with 11 bases between. The CDR3 coding sequence is TGTGCCAGCAGTTCAGGGGGGGAATCTGGGGCCAACGTCCTGACTTTC. It specifies CASSSGGESGANVLTF. The whole variable domain, remainder taken from reference TRBV28 and TRBJ2-6, is DVKVTQSSRYLVKRTGEKVFLECVQDMDHENMFWYRQDPGLGLRLIYFSYDVKMKEKGDIPEGYSVSREKKERFSLILESASTNQTSMYLCASSSGGESGANVLTFGAGSRLTVL.

This clonotype was recorded only once. The V gene is TRBV12-3 or TRBV12-4, the J gene TRBJ2-2, with D maybe TRBD2 (5 bases). The CDR3 totals 15 residues. Trimming removed 5 bases at V and 7 bases at J, with 17 bases between. The DNA for the CDR3 is TGTGCCAGCAGTCTCGGACTGGGTTCGGACGGGGAGCTGTTTTTT. This gives the protein CASSLGLGSDGELFF.

The chain uses TRBV29-1 and TRBJ1-2; 7 bases line up with TRBD1. The ends lost 6 bases at V and 11 bases at J; junction bases unmatched: 6. This CDR3 spans 10 amino acids. Germline CDR1 is SQVTM and CDR2 is ANQGSEA. This CDR3 reads CSVGGDSYTF. The CDR3, as DNA: TGCAGCGTGGGGGGGGACAGTTACACCTTC.